A selection of T cell receptor beta chains follows, all from one sample in a study of blood T cells in healthy people across ages. Each CDR3 protein is one row after TCRdb ran MiXCR on the 5' RACE reads. The sample carries 1.5 million to 2 million distinct CDR3 sequences, 35% to 50% recorded once. The source material was blood. All receptors come from a human donor in good health. The CDR3 runs from the conserved cysteine through the conserved F or W. The D gene is left open where the match is weak. Only some rows state a clone size, as once, few, many or a class for expanded clones.

CDR3nt: TGTGCCATCAATCCGACAGGGGTGGAGTACGAGCAGTACTTC
CDR3aa: CAINPTGVEYEQYF
d_gene: TRBD1
j_gene: TRBJ2-7
len: 14
v_gene: TRBV10-3
abundance: NA

CDR3nt: TGCGCCAGCAGTACTACAGGGTTGACGAACTATGGCTACACCTTC
CDR3aa: CASSTTGLTNYGYTF
d_gene: NA
j_gene: TRBJ1-2
len: 15
v_gene: TRBV10-2
abundance: NA

CDR3nt: TGTGCCGGAACCACCGGGACAGGGACGGCTTTCTTT
CDR3aa: CAGTTGTGTAFF
d_gene: TRBD1
j_gene: TRBJ1-1
len: 12
v_gene: TRBV7-9
abundance: NA

CDR3nt: TGTGCCAGCAGTCCTAGATATCCAGGGGTCACGGGTGGCTACACCTTC
CDR3aa: CASSPRYPGVTGGYTF
d_gene: NA
j_gene: TRBJ1-2
len: 16
v_gene: TRBV7-2
abundance: once

CDR3nt: TGTGCCAGCAGCGTAGAAGGGTTCTCTAGCGGCTACACCTTC
CDR3aa: CASSVEGFSSGYTF
d_gene: NA
j_gene: TRBJ1-2
len: 14
v_gene: TRBV9
abundance: NA

CDR3nt: TGTGCCAGCAGCTTAGGACCGCATAATTCACCCCTCCACTTT
CDR3aa: CASSLGPHNSPLHF
d_gene: NA
j_gene: TRBJ1-6
len: 14
v_gene: TRBV11-3
abundance: NA

CDR3nt: TGTGCCAGCAGTCCGTGGACTAGCGGGGGCGAGCAGTTCTTC
CDR3aa: CASSPWTSGGEQFF
d_gene: TRBD2
j_gene: TRBJ2-1
len: 14
v_gene: TRBV6-5
abundance: few

CDR3nt: TGCAGCGTTACACATTCGGCAGATACGCAGTATTTT
CDR3aa: CSVTHSADTQYF
d_gene: NA
j_gene: TRBJ2-3
len: 12
v_gene: TRBV29-1
abundance: NA

CDR3nt: TGCGCCAGCAGCCAAGTGTTTCCCGGTCTCGGCGGTGGGAGCTCCTACGAGCAGTACTTC
CDR3aa: CASSQVFPGLGGGSSYEQYF
d_gene: NA
j_gene: TRBJ2-7
len: 20
v_gene: TRBV4-1
abundance: NA

CDR3nt: TGTGCCAGCAGTGAGGACTTAGGGGTACGGGGCTACACCTTC
CDR3aa: CASSEDLGVRGYTF
d_gene: NA
j_gene: TRBJ1-2
len: 14
v_gene: TRBV2
abundance: NA

CDR3nt: TGCAGTGCTAGGCCCAGGGCAGGGGACATTCAGTACTTC
CDR3aa: CSARPRAGDIQYF
d_gene: NA
j_gene: TRBJ2-4
len: 13
v_gene: TRBV20-1
abundance: few

CDR3nt: TGTGCCAGCAGTTATGACCGGGGCTCCACCTACAATGAGCAGTTCTTC
CDR3aa: CASSYDRGSTYNEQFF
d_gene: NA
j_gene: TRBJ2-1
len: 16
v_gene: TRBV12-3/TRBV12-4
abundance: many

CDR3nt: TGTGCCAGCACCTGGTTGGACGGTAGCACTGAAGCTTTCTTT
CDR3aa: CASTWLDGSTEAFF
d_gene: NA
j_gene: TRBJ1-1
len: 14
v_gene: TRBV7-9
abundance: NA

CDR3nt: TGTGCCAGCAGCTTAAGAGGACAGGGGGCGCGCACTGAAGCTTTCTTT
CDR3aa: CASSLRGQGARTEAFF
d_gene: TRBD1
j_gene: TRBJ1-1
len: 16
v_gene: TRBV7-2
abundance: NA

CDR3nt: TGTGCCAGCGCCTATCCGTTAGCGGGGGTATACAATGAGCAGTTCTTC
CDR3aa: CASAYPLAGVYNEQFF
d_gene: TRBD2
j_gene: TRBJ2-1
len: 16
v_gene: TRBV28
abundance: few

CDR3nt: TGTGCCAGCAGCCCTCATACGGATTCAAATACGCAGTATTTT
CDR3aa: CASSPHTDSNTQYF
d_gene: NA
j_gene: TRBJ2-3
len: 14
v_gene: TRBV9
abundance: few

CDR3nt: TGCAGCGTTGCCCCCGGGGCAAAAGAGACCCAGTACTTC
CDR3aa: CSVAPGAKETQYF
d_gene: NA
j_gene: TRBJ2-5
len: 13
v_gene: TRBV29-1
abundance: NA

CDR3nt: TGCGCCAGTTGCCGGGACAGGGGGACAGATACGCAGTATTTT
CDR3aa: CASCRDRGTDTQYF
d_gene: TRBD1
j_gene: TRBJ2-3
len: 14
v_gene: TRBV5-1
abundance: NA

CDR3nt: TGCGCCAGCAGCTTGGACCCCCAGGGAGGTCAGCCCCAGCATTTT
CDR3aa: CASSLDPQGGQPQHF
d_gene: NA
j_gene: TRBJ1-5
len: 15
v_gene: TRBV5-1
abundance: once

CDR3nt: TGCGCCAGCAGCTCATGGGTGGGACAGGGCTACGAGCAGTACTTC
CDR3aa: CASSSWVGQGYEQYF
d_gene: TRBD1
j_gene: TRBJ2-7
len: 15
v_gene: TRBV5-1
abundance: many

CDR3nt: TGCGCCAGCAGCTTGGTACAGAACTACGAGCAGTACTTC
CDR3aa: CASSLVQNYEQYF
d_gene: NA
j_gene: TRBJ2-7
len: 13
v_gene: TRBV5-1
abundance: many

CDR3nt: TGTGCCACCAGTGATTTGCGGGACGGCTACGAGCAGTACTTC
CDR3aa: CATSDLRDGYEQYF
d_gene: NA
j_gene: TRBJ2-7
len: 14
v_gene: TRBV24-1
abundance: many

CDR3nt: TGTGCCAGCAGCTTTGCGCCTGACCCAAGCCCACACGAGCAGTACTTC
CDR3aa: CASSFAPDPSPHEQYF
d_gene: NA
j_gene: TRBJ2-7
len: 16
v_gene: TRBV5-4
abundance: NA

CDR3nt: TGTGCCAGCAGTGGGGGGCAGGCTCGAGGTCAGCCCCAGCATTTT
CDR3aa: CASSGGQARGQPQHF
d_gene: NA
j_gene: TRBJ1-5
len: 15
v_gene: TRBV2
abundance: few

CDR3nt: TGCAGTGCTAGAGGACGACAGGGGAGGGGAGAGACCCAGTACTTC
CDR3aa: CSARGRQGRGETQYF
d_gene: NA
j_gene: TRBJ2-5
len: 15
v_gene: TRBV20-1
abundance: few

CDR3nt: TGTGCCAGCAGTTGGTCAGGGGGCGCGGGTGGCTACACCTTC
CDR3aa: CASSWSGGAGGYTF
d_gene: TRBD1
j_gene: TRBJ1-2
len: 14
v_gene: TRBV12-3/TRBV12-4
abundance: NA

CDR3nt: TGTGCCACCAGCCCAAGGGCAGGGGACCTGAACACTGAAGCTTTCTTT
CDR3aa: CATSPRAGDLNTEAFF
d_gene: NA
j_gene: TRBJ1-1
len: 16
v_gene: TRBV15
abundance: few

CDR3nt: TGCAGTGCCGGGGGGGTCTTGAACACTGAAGCTTTCTTT
CDR3aa: CSAGGVLNTEAFF
d_gene: NA
j_gene: TRBJ1-1
len: 13
v_gene: TRBV20-1
abundance: NA

CDR3nt: TGTGCCAGCAGCTTCCGTGTACAGGGTAATGAGCAGTTCTTC
CDR3aa: CASSFRVQGNEQFF
d_gene: NA
j_gene: TRBJ2-1
len: 14
v_gene: TRBV7-9
abundance: few

CDR3nt: TGTGCCAGCAGTTTATTCCCGAATATAGCGCAGTTCTTC
CDR3aa: CASSLFPNIAQFF
d_gene: NA
j_gene: TRBJ2-1
len: 13
v_gene: TRBV27
abundance: once

CDR3nt: TGTGCCAGCAGCTTAGGAGGGGCGGGAAGCTCCTACAATGAGCAGTTCTTC
CDR3aa: CASSLGGAGSSYNEQFF
d_gene: NA
j_gene: TRBJ2-1
len: 17
v_gene: TRBV13
abundance: NA

CDR3nt: TGCAGTGCGCCAAGGGACAGGGGGATAGAGACCCAGTACTTC
CDR3aa: CSAPRDRGIETQYF
d_gene: TRBD1
j_gene: TRBJ2-5
len: 14
v_gene: TRBV20-1
abundance: NA

CDR3nt: TGTGCCAGCAGCCAAGGAAAAGGGAACGATGAGCAGTTCTTC
CDR3aa: CASSQGKGNDEQFF
d_gene: NA
j_gene: TRBJ2-1
len: 14
v_gene: TRBV4-2
abundance: NA

CDR3nt: TGTGCCAGTAGTGAACCGGGACGGATACGCGGCTACACCTTC
CDR3aa: CASSEPGRIRGYTF
d_gene: NA
j_gene: TRBJ1-2
len: 14
v_gene: TRBV19
abundance: few

CDR3nt: TGTGCCAGCAGTTTATCCAGTTCAGCTAACTATGACTACACCTTC
CDR3aa: CASSLSSSANYDYTF
d_gene: NA
j_gene: TRBJ1-2
len: 15
v_gene: TRBV12-3/TRBV12-4
abundance: NA

CDR3nt: TGCAGTGCCGAGGGCCTCGGGGGGCGCGGGCAGCCCCAGCATTTT
CDR3aa: CSAEGLGGRGQPQHF
d_gene: NA
j_gene: TRBJ1-5
len: 15
v_gene: TRBV20-1
abundance: NA

CDR3nt: TGTGCCAGCAGTGAACTCCGTAATGAGCAGTTCTTC
CDR3aa: CASSELRNEQFF
d_gene: NA
j_gene: TRBJ2-1
len: 12
v_gene: TRBV6-1
abundance: few

CDR3nt: TGCGCCAGCAGCTTGGACGAACAGGGGAGCTATGGCTACACCTTC
CDR3aa: CASSLDEQGSYGYTF
d_gene: TRBD1
j_gene: TRBJ1-2
len: 15
v_gene: TRBV5-1
abundance: few

CDR3nt: TGCAGTGCCCCCGCGGGGGGCTCCAGCACAGATACGCAGTATTTT
CDR3aa: CSAPAGGSSTDTQYF
d_gene: TRBD2
j_gene: TRBJ2-3
len: 15
v_gene: TRBV20-1
abundance: NA

CDR3nt: TGTGCCAGCAGCCCCCCGGGGCCGCTGGGGGTTTATGGCTACACCTTC
CDR3aa: CASSPPGPLGVYGYTF
d_gene: NA
j_gene: TRBJ1-2
len: 16
v_gene: TRBV7-2
abundance: few

CDR3nt: TGTGCCAGCAGCGTAGCGGGGTACAGGTACAATGAGCAGTTCTTC
CDR3aa: CASSVAGYRYNEQFF
d_gene: NA
j_gene: TRBJ2-1
len: 15
v_gene: TRBV9
abundance: NA

CDR3nt: TGCGCCAGCAGCCATGCCCAGGGGGCCGTGGAAAATGAGCAGTTCTTC
CDR3aa: CASSHAQGAVENEQFF
d_gene: TRBD1
j_gene: TRBJ2-1
len: 16
v_gene: TRBV4-3
abundance: NA

CDR3nt: TGTGCCAGCAGCGAGGTAGCGGGGAAGGGGACCCAGTACTTC
CDR3aa: CASSEVAGKGTQYF
d_gene: TRBD2
j_gene: TRBJ2-5
len: 14
v_gene: TRBV9
abundance: NA

CDR3nt: TGTGCCAGCAGCTTAGATGTGTCGTATGGCTACACCTTC
CDR3aa: CASSLDVSYGYTF
d_gene: NA
j_gene: TRBJ1-2
len: 13
v_gene: TRBV7-2
abundance: many

CDR3nt: TGTGCCAGCAGCTTCCAGGGTTTCTATTCACCCCTCCACTTT
CDR3aa: CASSFQGFYSPLHF
d_gene: NA
j_gene: TRBJ1-6
len: 14
v_gene: TRBV7-8
abundance: NA

CDR3nt: TGTGCCAGCAGTCCCCGACTAGGTCTAGGGCAGTACTTC
CDR3aa: CASSPRLGLGQYF
d_gene: NA
j_gene: TRBJ2-7
len: 13
v_gene: TRBV2
abundance: few

CDR3nt: TGTGCCAGCAGTTACTTATCAGGCTACAATGAGCAGTTCTTC
CDR3aa: CASSYLSGYNEQFF
d_gene: NA
j_gene: TRBJ2-1
len: 14
v_gene: TRBV6-2/TRBV6-3
abundance: NA

CDR3nt: TGCGCCAGCAGCCAAGACACGACAGTTACGAAGAATCAGCCCCAGCATTTT
CDR3aa: CASSQDTTVTKNQPQHF
d_gene: NA
j_gene: TRBJ1-5
len: 17
v_gene: TRBV4-1
abundance: NA

CDR3nt: TGCAGTGCACCTCAGGGTAATAACGTCTACGAGCAGTACTTC
CDR3aa: CSAPQGNNVYEQYF
d_gene: NA
j_gene: TRBJ2-7
len: 14
v_gene: TRBV20-1
abundance: few

CDR3nt: TGTGCCAGCAGTGATGAGGCTTCTGAAAAACTGTTTTTT
CDR3aa: CASSDEASEKLFF
d_gene: NA
j_gene: TRBJ1-4
len: 13
v_gene: TRBV25-1
abundance: NA

CDR3nt: TGCGCCAGCAGCTTCCAGCGGGGGGGCACAGATACGCAGTATTTT
CDR3aa: CASSFQRGGTDTQYF
d_gene: TRBD2
j_gene: TRBJ2-3
len: 15
v_gene: TRBV5-1
abundance: NA